The source of this TCR beta chain is a study of T cells in Graves' hyperthyroidism and ophthalmopathy. Study-level results: Researchers found most expanded thyroid clonotypes above 0.001 in blood as well. Prediction of ophthalmopathy progression came a median around 6.1 months pre-onset.

Amplified regions were TCR beta CDR3 sequences from RNA transcripts. A set of HTBI primers served as the primers for a first-round RT-PCR of the TCR CDR3. Using its own MiXCR run on the multiplex PCR reads, TCRdb lists one record per CDR3 protein. The top ten hold 10% of the sample, which has hundreds of thousands of distinct CDR3 sequences, roughly 15% seen once. A remark on this clonotype: Its antigen is undetermined.

The CDR3 extends over 14 amino acids. Per germline, CDR1 MGHRA and CDR2 YSYEKL. The V end was cut by 1 base, the J end by 3 bases, with 10 bases between. No progression to ophthalmopathy during 18 months of follow-up defined stable disease. Diagnosis relied on clinical symptoms, serum thyroxine and TRAb, thyroid ultrasound and orbital computed tomography. The rearrangement joins TRBV4-1 to TRBJ2-7, with a tentative D call TRBD1 (6 bases). Sequencing was performed on blood. The sequence was obtained from a woman under 30 with Graves' hyperthyroidism. The CDR3 DNA follows: TGCGCCAGCAGCCAAGTTCAGGGGATCTACGAGCAGTACTTC. Translated: CASSQVQGIYEQYF.